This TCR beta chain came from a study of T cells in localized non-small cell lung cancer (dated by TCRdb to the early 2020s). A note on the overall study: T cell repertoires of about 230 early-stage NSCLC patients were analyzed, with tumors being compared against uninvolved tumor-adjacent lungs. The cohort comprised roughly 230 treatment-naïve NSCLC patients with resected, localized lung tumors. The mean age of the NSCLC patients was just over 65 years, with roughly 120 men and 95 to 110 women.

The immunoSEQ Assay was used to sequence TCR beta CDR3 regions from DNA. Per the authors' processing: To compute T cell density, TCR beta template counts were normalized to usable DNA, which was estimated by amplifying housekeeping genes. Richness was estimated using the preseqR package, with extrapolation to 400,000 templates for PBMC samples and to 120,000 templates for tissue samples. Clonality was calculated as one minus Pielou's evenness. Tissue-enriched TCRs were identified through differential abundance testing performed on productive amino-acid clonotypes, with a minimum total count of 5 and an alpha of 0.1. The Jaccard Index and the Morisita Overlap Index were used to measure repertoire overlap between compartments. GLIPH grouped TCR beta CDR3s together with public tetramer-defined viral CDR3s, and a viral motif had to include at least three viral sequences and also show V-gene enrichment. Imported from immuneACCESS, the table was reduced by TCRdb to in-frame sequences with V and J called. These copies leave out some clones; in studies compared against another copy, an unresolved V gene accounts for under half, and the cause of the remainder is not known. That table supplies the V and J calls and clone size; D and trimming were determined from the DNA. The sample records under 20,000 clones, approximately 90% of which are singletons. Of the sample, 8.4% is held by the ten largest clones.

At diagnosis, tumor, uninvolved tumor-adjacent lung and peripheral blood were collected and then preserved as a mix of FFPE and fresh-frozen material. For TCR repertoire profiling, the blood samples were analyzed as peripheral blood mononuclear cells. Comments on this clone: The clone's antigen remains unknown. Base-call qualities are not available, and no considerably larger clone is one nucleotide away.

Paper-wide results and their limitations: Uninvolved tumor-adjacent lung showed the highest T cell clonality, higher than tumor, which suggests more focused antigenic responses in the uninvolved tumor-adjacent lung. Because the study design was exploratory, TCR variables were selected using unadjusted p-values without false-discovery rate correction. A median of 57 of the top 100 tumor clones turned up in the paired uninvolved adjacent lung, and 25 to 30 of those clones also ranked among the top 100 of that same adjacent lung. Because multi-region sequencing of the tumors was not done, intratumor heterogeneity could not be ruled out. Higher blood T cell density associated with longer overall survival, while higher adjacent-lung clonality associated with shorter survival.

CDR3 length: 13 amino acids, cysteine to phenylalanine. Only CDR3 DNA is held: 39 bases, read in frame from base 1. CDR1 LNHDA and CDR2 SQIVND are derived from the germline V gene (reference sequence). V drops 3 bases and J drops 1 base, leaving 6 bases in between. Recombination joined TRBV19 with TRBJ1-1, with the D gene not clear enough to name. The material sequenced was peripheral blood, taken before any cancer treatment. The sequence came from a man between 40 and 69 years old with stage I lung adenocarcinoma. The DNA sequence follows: TGTGCCAGTAGTATGGTAACGAACACTGAAGCTTTCTTT. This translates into CASSMVTNTEAFF.